This T cell receptor beta chain comes out of a study of response to subunit inactivated influenza vaccine (dated by TCRdb to 2016 to 2019). For the wider study: The study used deep quantitative T cell receptor repertoire profiling to track responses to a trivalent subunit inactivated influenza vaccine. Study-wide findings and limitations: The authors suggested that each seasonal influenza vaccination may recruit only a limited number of new T cells.

About this clonotype itself: There is no known antigen for this receptor. Base qualities are not at hand, and no much larger clone is one base apart.

The library came from RT-PCR. The data were produced on an Illumina HiSeq 2500. TCRdb ran its own pipeline on the public reads, namely fastp trimming at Q25 and MiXCR clone calling, and kept in-frame beta chains. Entries that share a CDR3 protein sequence are merged under the most common genes and DNA. The sample profile shows under 550,000 distinct CDR3 sequences; around 8% of them were found once. Approximately 12% of the sample comes from the top ten. The receptor's source is a man between 45 and 75 years old who received an inactivated influenza vaccine. Donor details come from another sample of the same person, matched by shared clones. The material sequenced was PBMCs from blood, taken 23 to 25 months after vaccination.

The CDR3 region reads CSASTGVNSPLHF. The DNA sequence follows: TGCAGTGCTAGTACCGGGGTGAATTCACCCCTCCACTTT. This receptor chain uses TRBV20-1 and TRBJ1-6, with the D gene too uncertain to name. Counted from cysteine to phenylalanine, this CDR3 has 13 amino acids. Here the CDR3 DNA is all that survives: 39 bases in frame from base 1. Looking up the germline V gene (reference sequence) yields CDR1 DFQATT and CDR2 SNEGSKA. The junction carries 10 bases between V and J, which are trimmed by 3 bases and 7 bases respectively.